This T cell receptor beta chain derives from a study of cytomegalovirus exposure and HLA in healthy donors. V was cut by 0 bases and J by 0 bases, with 12 bases left in between. Germline V gives CDR1 GTSNPN, CDR2 SVGIG (reference sequence). CDR3 length: 17 amino acids. As for this clone: Its antigen is undetermined.

Broader study findings: Testing in vitro showed three CMV-associated chains specific for CMV antigens.

The primer mix had 60 Vbeta and 13 Jbeta primers. Clones were read by immunoSEQ multiplex PCR, and TCRdb kept only the in-frame ones, dropping some. The sample contains around 150,000 clones, around four fifths of which appear only once. The chain couples TRBV30 to TRBJ2-6; D remains unclear. The sample taken for sequencing was PBMCs. The TCR sequence derives from a man younger than 40 in good health. CDR3 loop: CAWSVFGLSSGANVLTF. The CDR3 DNA is TGTGCCTGGAGTGTATTTGGTCTAAGCTCTGGGGCCAACGTCCTGACTTTC.